This T cell receptor beta chain was captured in a study of control samples from healthy donors and cancer patients. Only in-frame clones appear in the TCRdb table, and some are missing; sequencing was by immunoSEQ multiplex PCR. This sample has some 150,000 clones; approximately 91% occur once, and the top ten carry about 3.2%. V lost 5 bases to trimming and J lost 6 bases, with 14 bases between them. The CDR3 totals 14 residues. Germline CDR1 and CDR2: MDHEN and SYDVKM. The sample consisted of blood. J is TRBJ2-1 and V is TRBV28; D call uncertain. The sequence was collected from a man younger than 40 in good health. CDR3 amino acids: CASSKSSPGNEQFF. The DNA for the CDR3 is TGTGCCAGCAGTAAAAGCTCCCCGGGCAATGAGCAGTTCTTC.